A single sample gave rise to the 17 T cell receptor beta chains below, sequenced in a study of Ad26.COV2.S vaccination and SARS-CoV-2 variants. Documented treatment: approximately 18 received Ad26.COV2.S at low or high dose, single or two shots; roughly five received placebo; per-sample allocation not given. Sample collection was performed on day 63 after the first vaccine or placebo injection. TCRdb's copy holds only in-frame clones and misses some; the assay was immunoSEQ multiplex PCR. The table lists about 320,000 clones, approximately 86% of them singletons. The sequenced sample was peripheral blood, obtained in a trial of Ad26.COV2.S vaccine versus placebo. These receptors came from a person between 18 and 65 years old who received the Ad26.COV2.S COVID-19 vaccine or a placebo.

This clone was recorded once. This chain joins TRBV5-8 and TRBJ2-5; no firm D call. The CDR3 contains 13 residues. V lost 4 bases and J 2 bases, leaving 9 bases between the germline ends. Germline V gene sequence: CDR1 SGHTS, CDR2 YDEGEE. This CDR3 reads CASSPIQQETQYF. The CDR3 coding sequence is TGTGCCAGCAGCCCCATCCAGCAAGAGACCCAGTACTTC.

This clone was picked up one time. The chain uses TRBV7-2 and TRBJ2-3, with D possibly matching TRBD2 (6 bases). The CDR3 is 17 amino acids. Germline CDR1 and CDR2: SGHTA and FQGNSA. V lost 1 base and J lost 2, with 16 bases in between. In DNA, the CDR3 is TGTGCCAGCAGCTTAGGAGGTGGGGGGTTCACCACAGATACGCAGTATTTT. It codes for CASSLGGGGFTTDTQYF. The full variable domain, rest sourced from reference TRBV7-2 and TRBJ2-3, is GAGVSQSPSNKVTEKGKDVELRCDPISGHTALYWYRQSLGQGLEFLIYFQGNSAPDKSGLPSDRFSAERTGGSVSTLTIQRTQQEDSAVYLCASSLGGGGFTTDTQYFGPGTRLTVL.

The chain combines TRBV9 with TRBJ1-1; 7 bases fit TRBD1. Germline CDR1 SGDLS, CDR2 YYNGEE. Unmatched junction bases numbered 1, after V lost 4 bases and J lost 1 base. CDR3 length equals 13 residues. In nucleotides, the CDR3 is TGTGCCAGCAGCCAGGGGGGGAACACTGAAGCTTTCTTT. It is translated as CASSQGGNTEAFF.

This clone was recorded a few times. Written as DNA, the CDR3 is TGTGCCAGCAGACGACTGGACAGCTCCACTGGAAACACCATATATTTT. Translation gives CASRRLDSSTGNTIYF. The chain joins TRBV6-6 to TRBJ1-3; D may be TRBD1 (6 bases). CDR1 and CDR2 from the germline V gene are MNHNY and SVGAGI (reference sequence). The CDR3 length is 16 residues. Trimming took 6 bases from V and 2 from J, leaving 17 bases between them.

The chain carries TRBV19 and TRBJ1-4; no clear D. V was trimmed by 2 bases and J by 5 bases, leaving 12 bases between them. The CDR3 is 15 residues long. Germline V lookup: CDR1 LNHDA, CDR2 SQIVND (reference sequence). CDR3 nucleotide sequence: TGTGCCAGTAGTATATGGGCCGCGGGAAATGAAAAACTGTTTTTT. This encodes CASSIWAAGNEKLFF.

In this sample, this clone turned up once. The chain is built from TRBV4-1 and TRBJ1-2; D may be TRBD1 (6 bases). There are 15 residues in the CDR3. Per the germline V gene, CDR1 is MGHRA and CDR2 is YSYEKL. V was cut by 1 base and J by 3 bases, with 12 bases left in between. DNA of the CDR3: TGCGCCAGCAGCCAAGCGGGGGCCCCCCACTATGGCTACACCTTC. It translates to CASSQAGAPHYGYTF.

The gene calls are TRBV5-1 and TRBJ1-2, with 10 bases matching TRBD1. Germline V lookup: CDR1 SGHRS, CDR2 YFSETQ. V trimming: 4 bases; J trimming: 1 base; junction bases outside the gene matches: 4. The CDR3 loop spans 15 amino acids. CDR3 in amino acids: CASSTGQGGNYGYTF. The CDR3 nucleotides read TGCGCCAGCAGCACCGGACAGGGGGGTAACTATGGCTACACCTTC.

The J gene is TRBJ1-2, the V gene TRBV4-1; tentatively, D is TRBD1 (6 bases). The ends were cut back, 7 bases at V and 2 bases at J, with 17 bases in the middle. Germline CDR1 MGHRA, CDR2 YSYEKL. This CDR3 has 15 residues. CDR3 in DNA: TGCGCCAGCAACCAGGACAGTGCGAAAAACTATGGCTACACCTTC. The encoded protein is CASNQDSAKNYGYTF.

This chain joins TRBV5-1 and TRBJ2-5, with 11 bases aligning to TRBD2. V was pared by 3 bases and J by 2 bases, with 6 bases of the junction left unmatched. Germline V gene data show CDR1 as SGHRS and CDR2 as YFSETQ. CDR3 length: 16 amino acids. The CDR3 is CASSWSLAGGQETQYF. Written as DNA, the CDR3 is TGCGCCAGCAGCTGGTCTCTAGCGGGAGGTCAAGAGACCCAGTACTTC.

This clone was found once. The CDR3 loop is CASSDGTAEAFF. The CDR3 nucleotides are TGTGCCAGTAGCGACGGGACAGCTGAAGCTTTCTTT. The chain has TRBV19 and TRBJ1-1; TRBD1 matches 7 bases. The CDR3 extends over 12 amino acids. V lost 6 bases and J lost 6; bases outside the gene matches: 4. Germline V lookup: CDR1 LNHDA, CDR2 SQIVND (reference sequence). Looking up the rest from reference TRBV19 and TRBJ1-1 gives the full variable domain: DGGITQSPKYLFRKEGQNVTLSCEQNLNHDAMYWYRQDPGQGLRLIYYSQIVNDFQKGDIAEGYSVSREKKESFPLTVTSAQKNPTAFYLCASSDGTAEAFFGQGTRLTVV.

V and J are TRBV30 and TRBJ1-1; D ambiguous. Trimming took off 2 bases at V and 0 bases at J, with 7 bases between the two ends. Germline V gene lookup returns CDR1 GTSNPN and CDR2 SVGIG (reference sequence). The CDR3 extends over 13 amino acids. Here the CDR3 reads CAWSSSMNTEAFF. CDR3 nucleotides: TGTGCCTGGAGTTCTTCGATGAACACTGAAGCTTTCTTT.

The rearrangement joins TRBV6-2 or TRBV6-3 to TRBJ1-2, with D possibly TRBD1 on 6 matching bases. Germline V gene data show CDR1 as MNHEY and CDR2 as SVGEGT. CDR3 length: 13 amino acids. Trimming left V 5 bases short and J 4 bases short, with 11 bases between. CDR3 nucleotides: TGTGCCAGCAGTCCCCAGGACAGCTATGGCTACACCTTC. Its protein product is CASSPQDSYGYTF.

The chain uses TRBV5-4 and TRBJ1-2; D perhaps matches TRBD1 (6 bases). The CDR3 spans 15 residues. V was shortened by 1 base and J by 3 bases, with 13 bases between the two germline ends. Per the germline V gene, CDR1 is SGHNT and CDR2 is YYREEE (reference sequence). The chain's CDR3 is CASSLWDTGDYGYTF. In DNA, the CDR3 is TGTGCCAGCAGCTTGTGGGACACCGGAGACTATGGCTACACCTTC. Complete variable domain (other parts from reference TRBV5-4 and TRBJ1-2): ETGVTQSPTHLIKTRGQQVTLRCSSQSGHNTVSWYQQALGQGPQFIFQYYREEENGRGNFPPRFSGLQFPNYSSELNVNALELDDSALYLCASSLWDTGDYGYTFGSGTRLTVV.

This rearrangement joins TRBV6-2 or TRBV6-3 to TRBJ2-7, with D possibly matching TRBD2 (6 bases). CDR1 and CDR2 (germline): MNHEY, SVGEGT. The CDR3 extends over 17 amino acids. The V and J ends lost 0 bases and 6 bases respectively, with 21 bases between them. The CDR3 here is CASSYSGRTDVPLEQYF. CDR3 bases: TGTGCCAGCAGTTACTCTGGGAGGACGGACGTCCCTCTCGAGCAGTACTTC.

This chain connects TRBV10-3 to TRBJ1-4; 7 nucleotides match TRBD1. J gave up 0 bases and V 0 bases, and 4 bases lay outside the gene matches. CDR1 and CDR2 from the germline V gene are ENHRY and SYGVKD. CDR3 length: 17 amino acids. As DNA, the CDR3 is TGTGCCATCAGTGAGTCCGGGGACAGTGCAACTAATGAAAAACTGTTTTTT. Translation: CAISESGDSATNEKLFF.

The chain joins TRBV5-1 to TRBJ1-1; unclear D gene. Germline V gene lookup returns CDR1 SGHRS and CDR2 YFSETQ. Trimming removed 2 bases from V and 1 base from J, with 15 bases in between. The CDR3 totals 16 residues. DNA of the CDR3: TGCGCCAGCAGCTTACAGCCTTTCGAGGGGAACACTGAAGCTTTCTTT. It encodes CASSLQPFEGNTEAFF.

This clone showed up just once. The rearrangement links TRBV6-5 to TRBJ2-1; TRBD2 matches 8 bases. J gave up 5 bases and V 0 bases, and 3 bases lay outside the gene matches. This CDR3 spans 15 amino acids. Germline lookup yields CDR1 MNHEY and CDR2 SVGAGI. In nucleotides, the CDR3 is TGTGCCAGCAGTTACTCGCGGGGGGCGAACAATGAGCAGTTCTTC. Translating gives CASSYSRGANNEQFF.